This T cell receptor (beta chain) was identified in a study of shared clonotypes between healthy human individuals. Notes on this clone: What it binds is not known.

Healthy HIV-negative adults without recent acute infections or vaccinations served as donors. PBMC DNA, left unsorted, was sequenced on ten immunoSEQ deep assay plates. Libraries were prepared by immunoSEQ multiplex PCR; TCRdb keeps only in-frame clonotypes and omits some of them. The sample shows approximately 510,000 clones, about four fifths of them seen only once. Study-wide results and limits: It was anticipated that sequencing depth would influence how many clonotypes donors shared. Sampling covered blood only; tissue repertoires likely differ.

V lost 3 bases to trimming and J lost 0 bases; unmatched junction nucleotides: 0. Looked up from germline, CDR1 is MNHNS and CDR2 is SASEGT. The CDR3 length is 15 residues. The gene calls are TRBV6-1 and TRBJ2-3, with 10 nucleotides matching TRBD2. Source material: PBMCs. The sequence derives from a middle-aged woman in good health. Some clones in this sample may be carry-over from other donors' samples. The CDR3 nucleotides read TGTGCCAGCAGTGATAGCGGGAGGAGCACAGATACGCAGTATTTT. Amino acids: CASSDSGRSTDTQYF.